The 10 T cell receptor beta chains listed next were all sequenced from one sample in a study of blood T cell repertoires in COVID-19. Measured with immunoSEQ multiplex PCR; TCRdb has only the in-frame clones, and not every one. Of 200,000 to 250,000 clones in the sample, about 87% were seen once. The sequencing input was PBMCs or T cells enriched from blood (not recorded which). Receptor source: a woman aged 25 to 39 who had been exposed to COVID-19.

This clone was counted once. The CDR3 spells CASSELAGGDTDTQYF. Written as DNA, the CDR3 is TGCGCCAGCAGTGAACTAGCGGGAGGAGACACAGATACGCAGTATTTT. The J gene is TRBJ2-3, the V gene TRBV10-1; 12 bases align to TRBD2. V lost 3 bases, J lost 2 bases, and 3 bases stayed unmatched. The CDR3 extends over 16 amino acids. Germline assignment: CDR1 WNHNN and CDR2 SYGVQD (reference sequence).

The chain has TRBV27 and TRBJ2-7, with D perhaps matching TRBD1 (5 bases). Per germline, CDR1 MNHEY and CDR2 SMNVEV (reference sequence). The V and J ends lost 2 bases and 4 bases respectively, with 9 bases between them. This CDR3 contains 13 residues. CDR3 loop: CASSLQGRYEQYF. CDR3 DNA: TGTGCCAGCAGTTTACAGGGAAGGTACGAGCAGTACTTC.

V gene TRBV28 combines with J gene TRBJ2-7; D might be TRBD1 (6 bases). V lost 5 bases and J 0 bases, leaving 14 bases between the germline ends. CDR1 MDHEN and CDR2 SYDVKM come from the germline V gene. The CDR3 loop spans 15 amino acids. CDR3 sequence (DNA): TGTGCCAGCAGTCCAACCGGGACATACTCCTACGAGCAGTACTTC. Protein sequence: CASSPTGTYSYEQYF. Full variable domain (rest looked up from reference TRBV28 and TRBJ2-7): DVKVTQSSRYLVKRTGEKVFLECVQDMDHENMFWYRQDPGLGLRLIYFSYDVKMKEKGDIPEGYSVSREKKERFSLILESASTNQTSMYLCASSPTGTYSYEQYFGPGTRLTVT.

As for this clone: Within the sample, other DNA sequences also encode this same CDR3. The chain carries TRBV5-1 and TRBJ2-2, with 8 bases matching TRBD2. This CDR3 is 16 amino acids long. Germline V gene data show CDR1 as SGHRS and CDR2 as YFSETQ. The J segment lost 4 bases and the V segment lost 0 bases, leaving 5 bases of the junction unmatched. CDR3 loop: CASSLGAGGGTGELFF. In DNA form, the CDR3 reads TGCGCCAGCAGCTTGGGGGCGGGAGGCGGCACCGGGGAGCTGTTTTTT. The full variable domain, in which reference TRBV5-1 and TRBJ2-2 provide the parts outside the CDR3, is KAGVTQTPRYLIKTRGQQVTLSCSPISGHRSVSWYQQTPGQGLQFLFEYFSETQRNKGNFPGRFSGRQFSNSRSEMNVSTLELGDSALYLCASSLGAGGGTGELFFGEGSRLTVL.

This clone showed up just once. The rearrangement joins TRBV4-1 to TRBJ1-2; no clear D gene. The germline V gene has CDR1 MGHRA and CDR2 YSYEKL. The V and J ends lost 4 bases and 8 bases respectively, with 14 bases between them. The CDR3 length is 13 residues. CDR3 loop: CASSPYLDGGYTF. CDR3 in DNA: TGCGCCAGCAGCCCCTATCTAGACGGGGGCTACACCTTC.

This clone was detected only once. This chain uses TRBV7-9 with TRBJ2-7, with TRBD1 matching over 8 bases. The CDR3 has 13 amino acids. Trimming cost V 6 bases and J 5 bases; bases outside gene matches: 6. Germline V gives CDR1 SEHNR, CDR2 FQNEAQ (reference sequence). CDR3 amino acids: CASSSGGRNEQYF. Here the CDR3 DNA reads TGTGCCAGCAGTTCAGGGGGCCGGAACGAGCAGTACTTC.

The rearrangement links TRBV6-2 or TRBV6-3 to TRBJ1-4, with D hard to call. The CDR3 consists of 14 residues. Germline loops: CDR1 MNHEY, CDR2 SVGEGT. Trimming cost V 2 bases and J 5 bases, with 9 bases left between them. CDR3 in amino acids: CASSYPDNNEKLFF. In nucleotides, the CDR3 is TGTGCCAGCAGTTACCCCGACAACAATGAAAAACTGTTTTTT.

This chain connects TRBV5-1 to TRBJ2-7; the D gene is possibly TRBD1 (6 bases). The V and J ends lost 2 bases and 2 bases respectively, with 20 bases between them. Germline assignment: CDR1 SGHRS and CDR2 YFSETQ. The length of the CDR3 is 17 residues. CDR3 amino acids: CASSFGQGIRVPYEQYF. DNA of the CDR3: TGCGCCAGCAGCTTCGGGCAGGGGATCAGAGTGCCCTACGAGCAGTACTTC. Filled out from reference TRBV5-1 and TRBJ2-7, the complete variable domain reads KAGVTQTPRYLIKTRGQQVTLSCSPISGHRSVSWYQQTPGQGLQFLFEYFSETQRNKGNFPGRFSGRQFSNSRSEMNVSTLELGDSALYLCASSFGQGIRVPYEQYFGPGTRLTVT.

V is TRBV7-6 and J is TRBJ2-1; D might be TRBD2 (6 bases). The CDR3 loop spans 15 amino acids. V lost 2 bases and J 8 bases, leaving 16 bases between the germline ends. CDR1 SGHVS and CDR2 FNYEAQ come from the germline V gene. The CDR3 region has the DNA TGTGCCAGCAGCTTAATAGCGGATAGGATCGATGAGCAGTTCTTC. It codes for CASSLIADRIDEQFF.

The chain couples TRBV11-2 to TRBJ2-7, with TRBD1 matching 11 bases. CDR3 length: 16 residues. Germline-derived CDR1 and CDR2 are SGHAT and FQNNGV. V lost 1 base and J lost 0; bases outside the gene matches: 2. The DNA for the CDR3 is TGTGCCAGCAGCTTAGCGGGACAGGGGGGCTCCTACGAGCAGTACTTC. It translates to CASSLAGQGGSYEQYF.